A selection of T cell receptor beta chains follows, all from one sample in a study of blood T cell repertoires in COVID-19. Generated by immunoSEQ multiplex PCR, the TCRdb table keeps only in-frame clones and is missing some. In the table there are about 110,000 clones, around four fifths of which are singletons. The source material was peripheral blood. The receptors stem from a woman between 55 and 75 years old with acute or convalescent COVID-19. Both conserved end residues are part of each CDR3. The D gene is left open where the match is weak. Clone sizes are given selectively: once, few, many, or a class where the clone is expanded.

>NA|NA|TRBJ1-1|TRBV12-3/TRBV12-4
CASSFTRGAEAFF
TGTGCCAGCAGTTTCACCAGGGGCGCTGAAGCTTTCTTT
>NA|TRBD1|TRBJ1-2|TRBV18
CASSPTGQGALNYGYTF
TGTGCCAGCTCACCAACGGGACAGGGGGCGCTTAACTATGGCTACACCTTC
>NA|NA|TRBJ1-2|TRBV24-1
CATSDFGGDYGYTF
TGTGCCACCAGTGATTTTGGGGGCGACTATGGCTACACCTTC
>once|NA|TRBJ2-7|TRBV5-8
CASSRGTGHEQYF
TGTGCCAGCAGCCGCGGGACGGGACACGAGCAGTACTTC
>NA|TRBD1|TRBJ1-1|TRBV24-1
CATSQGVNTEAFF
TGTGCCACCAGTCAGGGGGTGAACACTGAAGCTTTCTTT
>NA|TRBD1|TRBJ1-1|TRBV5-6
CASSPRQGRGTEAFF
TGTGCCAGCAGCCCCAGACAGGGACGGGGCACTGAAGCTTTCTTT
>NA|TRBD2|TRBJ2-3|TRBV18
CASSPRTRSTDTQYF
TGTGCCAGCTCACCCCGGACTAGAAGCACAGATACGCAGTATTTT
>NA|NA|TRBJ1-1|TRBV9
CASSVGLNSPEAFF
TGTGCCAGCAGCGTTGGACTAAATAGCCCTGAAGCTTTCTTT
>NA|TRBD2|TRBJ2-1|TRBV24-1
CATSDGDGSGDNEQFF
TGTGCCACCAGTGATGGGGACGGTAGCGGGGACAATGAGCAGTTCTTC
>NA|NA|TRBJ1-5|TRBV9
CASSTGGSGNQPQHF
TGTGCCAGCAGCACCGGAGGTTCGGGCAATCAGCCCCAGCATTTT
>NA|TRBD1|TRBJ1-2|TRBV2
CASRPGQGAYYGYTF
TGTGCCAGCAGGCCGGGACAGGGGGCTTACTATGGCTACACCTTC
>few|NA|TRBJ1-1|TRBV7-8
CASSLEAVRNTEAFF
TGTGCCAGCAGCTTAGAGGCGGTCAGGAACACTGAAGCTTTCTTT
>few|NA|TRBJ1-1|TRBV6-5
CASSLQGLNTEAFF
TGTGCCAGCAGCCTACAGGGATTGAACACTGAAGCTTTCTTT
>NA|NA|TRBJ2-6|TRBV28
CASSSQEISGANVLTF
TGTGCCAGCAGTTCCCAGGAAATATCTGGGGCCAACGTCCTGACTTTC
>NA|NA|TRBJ2-7|TRBV28
CASSLTGPYEQYF
TGTGCCAGCAGTTTGACGGGTCCCTACGAGCAGTACTTC
>NA|NA|TRBJ2-3|TRBV5-5
CASSVTGTADTQYF
TGTGCCAGCAGCGTAACAGGGACCGCAGATACGCAGTATTTT